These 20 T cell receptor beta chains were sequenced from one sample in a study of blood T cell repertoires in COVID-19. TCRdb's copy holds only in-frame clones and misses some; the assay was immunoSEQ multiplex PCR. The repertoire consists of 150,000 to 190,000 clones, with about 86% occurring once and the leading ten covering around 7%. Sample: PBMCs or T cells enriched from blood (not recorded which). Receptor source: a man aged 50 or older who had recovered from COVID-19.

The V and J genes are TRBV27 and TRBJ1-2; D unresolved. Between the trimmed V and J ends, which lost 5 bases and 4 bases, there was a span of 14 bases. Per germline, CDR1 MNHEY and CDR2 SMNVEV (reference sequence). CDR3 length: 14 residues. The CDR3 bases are TGTGCCAGCAGTCTTAAGTATTCGGGCTATGGCTACACCTTC. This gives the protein CASSLKYSGYGYTF.

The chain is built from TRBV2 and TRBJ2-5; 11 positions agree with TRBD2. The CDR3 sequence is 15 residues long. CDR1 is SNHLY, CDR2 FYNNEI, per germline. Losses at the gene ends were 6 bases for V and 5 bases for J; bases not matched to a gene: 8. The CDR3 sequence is CASRATSGGGETQYF. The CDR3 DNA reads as TGTGCCAGCAGGGCCACTAGCGGGGGCGGGGAGACCCAGTACTTC. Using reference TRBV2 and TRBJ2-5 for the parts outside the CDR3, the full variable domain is EPEVTQTPSHQVTQMGQEVILRCVPISNHLYFYWYRQILGQKVEFLVSFYNNEISEKSEIFDDQFSVERPDGSNFTLKIRSTKLEDSAMYFCASRATSGGGETQYFGPGTRLLVL.

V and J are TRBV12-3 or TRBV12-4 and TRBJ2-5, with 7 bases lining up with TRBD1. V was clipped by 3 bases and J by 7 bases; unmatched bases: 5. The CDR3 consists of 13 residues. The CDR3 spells CASSFRQGGTQYF. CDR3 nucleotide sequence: TGTGCCAGCAGTTTCCGACAGGGCGGGACCCAGTACTTC.

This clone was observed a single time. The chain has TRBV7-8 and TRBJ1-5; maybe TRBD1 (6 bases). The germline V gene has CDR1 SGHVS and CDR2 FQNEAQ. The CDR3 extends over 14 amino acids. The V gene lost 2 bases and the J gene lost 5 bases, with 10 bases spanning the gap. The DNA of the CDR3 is TGTGCCAGCAGCTTACAGGGGTATGATCAGCCCCAGCATTTT. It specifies CASSLQGYDQPQHF. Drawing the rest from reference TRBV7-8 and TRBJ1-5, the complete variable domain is GAGVSQSPRYKVAKRGQDVALRCDPISGHVSLFWYQQALGQGPEFLTYFQNEAQLDKSGLPSDRFFAERPEGSVSTLKIQRTQQEDSAVYLCASSLQGYDQPQHFGDGTRLSIL.

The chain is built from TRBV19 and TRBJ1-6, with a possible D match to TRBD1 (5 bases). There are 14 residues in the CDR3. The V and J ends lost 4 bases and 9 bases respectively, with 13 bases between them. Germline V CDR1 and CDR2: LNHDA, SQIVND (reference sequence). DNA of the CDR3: TGTGCCAGTAGTAGCGACAGCTCTCCTTCACCCCTCCACTTT. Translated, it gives CASSSDSSPSPLHF.

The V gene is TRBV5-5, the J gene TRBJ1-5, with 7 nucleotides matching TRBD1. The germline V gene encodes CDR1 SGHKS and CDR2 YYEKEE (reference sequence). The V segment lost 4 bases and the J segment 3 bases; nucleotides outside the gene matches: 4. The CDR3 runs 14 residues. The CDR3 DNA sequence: TGTGCCAGCAGCATGGGACAGATCAATCAGCCCCAGCATTTT. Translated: CASSMGQINQPQHF.

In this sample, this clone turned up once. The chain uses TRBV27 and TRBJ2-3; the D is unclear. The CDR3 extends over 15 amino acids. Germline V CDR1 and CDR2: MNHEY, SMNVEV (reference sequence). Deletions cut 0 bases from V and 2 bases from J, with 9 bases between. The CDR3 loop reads CASSLSLGNTDTQYF. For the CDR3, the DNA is TGTGCCAGCAGTTTATCGCTGGGCAACACAGATACGCAGTATTTT.

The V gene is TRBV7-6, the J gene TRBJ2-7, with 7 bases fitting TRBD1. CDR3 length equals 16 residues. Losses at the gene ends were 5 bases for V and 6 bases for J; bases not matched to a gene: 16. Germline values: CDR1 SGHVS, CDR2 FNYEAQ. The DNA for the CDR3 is TGTGCCAGCAGCCCAACTCCCGACAGGGTTCTCATCGAGCAGTACTTC. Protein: CASSPTPDRVLIEQYF.

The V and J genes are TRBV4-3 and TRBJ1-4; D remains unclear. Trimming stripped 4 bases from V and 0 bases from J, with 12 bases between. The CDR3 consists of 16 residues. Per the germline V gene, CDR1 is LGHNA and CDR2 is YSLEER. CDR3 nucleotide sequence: TGCGCCAGCAGCCGAGCGGTAGGCGCAACTAATGAAAAACTGTTTTTT. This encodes CASSRAVGATNEKLFF.

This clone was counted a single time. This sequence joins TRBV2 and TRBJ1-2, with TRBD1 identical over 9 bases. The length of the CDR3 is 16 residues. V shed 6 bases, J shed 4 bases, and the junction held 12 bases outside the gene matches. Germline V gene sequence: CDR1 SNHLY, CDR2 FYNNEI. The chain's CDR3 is CASRDARQGEGYGYTF. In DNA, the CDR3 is TGTGCCAGCAGAGACGCCCGACAGGGGGAGGGCTATGGCTACACCTTC.

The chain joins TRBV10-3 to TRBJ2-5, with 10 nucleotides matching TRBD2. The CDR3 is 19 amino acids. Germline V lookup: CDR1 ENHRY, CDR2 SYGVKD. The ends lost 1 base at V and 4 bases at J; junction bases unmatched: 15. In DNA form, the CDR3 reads TGTGCCATCAGTGAGTTCCCGGCTAGCGGGGGCCATGGGGGAGAGACCCAGTACTTC. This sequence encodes CAISEFPASGGHGGETQYF.

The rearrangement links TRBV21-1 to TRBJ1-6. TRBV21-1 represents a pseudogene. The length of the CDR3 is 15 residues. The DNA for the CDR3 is TGTGCCAGCAGCAAAGGGGGGGGCTATAATTCACCCCTCCACTTT. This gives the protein CASSKGGGYNSPLHF.

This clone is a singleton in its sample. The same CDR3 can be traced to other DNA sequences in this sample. The CDR3 is CASSVGTDNYGYTF. CDR3 DNA sequence: TGTGCCAGCAGCGTAGGGACAGACAACTATGGCTACACCTTC. The J gene is TRBJ1-2, the V gene TRBV9, with D maybe TRBD1 (6 bases). V shed 0 bases and J shed 2 bases, with 8 bases lying between them. The CDR3 has 14 amino acids. Germline CDR1 reads SGDLS; CDR2 reads YYNGEE.

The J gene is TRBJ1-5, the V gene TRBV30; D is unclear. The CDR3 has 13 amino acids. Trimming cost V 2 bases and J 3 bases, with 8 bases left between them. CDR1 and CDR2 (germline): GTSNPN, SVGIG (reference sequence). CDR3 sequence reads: CAWSYRPNQPQHF. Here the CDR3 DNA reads TGTGCCTGGAGTTACAGACCCAATCAGCCCCAGCATTTT. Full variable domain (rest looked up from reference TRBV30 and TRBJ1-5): SQTIHQWPATLVQPVGSPLSLECTVEGTSNPNLYWYRQAAGRGLQLLFYSVGIGQISSEVPQNLSASRPQDRQFILSSKKLLLSDSGFYLCAWSYRPNQPQHFGDGTRLSIL.

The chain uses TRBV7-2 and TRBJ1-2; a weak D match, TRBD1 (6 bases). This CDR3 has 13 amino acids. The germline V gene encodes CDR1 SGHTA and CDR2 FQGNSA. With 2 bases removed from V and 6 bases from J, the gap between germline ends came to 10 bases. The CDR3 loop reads CASSLTGSDGYTF. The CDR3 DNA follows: TGTGCCAGCAGCTTAACAGGGAGCGATGGCTACACCTTC.

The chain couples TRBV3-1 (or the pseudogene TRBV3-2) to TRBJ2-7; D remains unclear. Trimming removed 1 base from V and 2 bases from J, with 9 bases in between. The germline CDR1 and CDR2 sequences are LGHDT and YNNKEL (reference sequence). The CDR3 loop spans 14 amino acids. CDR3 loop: CASSQALSPYEQYF. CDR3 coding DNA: TGTGCCAGCAGCCAAGCTCTAAGCCCCTACGAGCAGTACTTC.

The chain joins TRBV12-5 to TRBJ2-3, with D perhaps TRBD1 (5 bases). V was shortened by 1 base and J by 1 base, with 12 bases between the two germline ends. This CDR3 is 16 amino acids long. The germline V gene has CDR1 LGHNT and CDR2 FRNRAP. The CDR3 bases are TGTGCTAGTGGTTTGGACACCCTAGGGGGCACAGATACGCAGTATTTT. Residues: CASGLDTLGGTDTQYF.

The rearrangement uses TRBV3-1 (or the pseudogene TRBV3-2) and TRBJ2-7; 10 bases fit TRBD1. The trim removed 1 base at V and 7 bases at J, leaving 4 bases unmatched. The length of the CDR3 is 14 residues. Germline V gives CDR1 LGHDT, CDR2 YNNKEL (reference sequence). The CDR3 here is CASSQGDRGYEQYF. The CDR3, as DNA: TGTGCCAGCAGCCAAGGGGACAGGGGTTATGAGCAGTACTTC.

DNA of the CDR3: TGTGCCAGCAGTTCCCACAGGGGGCTCAATCAGCCCCAGCATTTT. As protein: CASSSHRGLNQPQHF. The V call is TRBV27, the J call TRBJ1-5; TRBD1 agrees at 9 bases. This CDR3 is built from 15 residues. V shed 4 bases and J 3 bases; nucleotides not matched to a gene: 4. Germline CDR1 MNHEY, CDR2 SMNVEV (reference sequence).

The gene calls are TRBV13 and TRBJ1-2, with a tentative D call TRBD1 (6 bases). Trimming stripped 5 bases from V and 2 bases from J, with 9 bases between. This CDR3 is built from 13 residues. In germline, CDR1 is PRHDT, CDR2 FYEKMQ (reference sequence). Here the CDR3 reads CASSVDRNYGYTF. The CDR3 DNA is TGTGCCAGCAGCGTAGACAGGAACTATGGCTACACCTTC.